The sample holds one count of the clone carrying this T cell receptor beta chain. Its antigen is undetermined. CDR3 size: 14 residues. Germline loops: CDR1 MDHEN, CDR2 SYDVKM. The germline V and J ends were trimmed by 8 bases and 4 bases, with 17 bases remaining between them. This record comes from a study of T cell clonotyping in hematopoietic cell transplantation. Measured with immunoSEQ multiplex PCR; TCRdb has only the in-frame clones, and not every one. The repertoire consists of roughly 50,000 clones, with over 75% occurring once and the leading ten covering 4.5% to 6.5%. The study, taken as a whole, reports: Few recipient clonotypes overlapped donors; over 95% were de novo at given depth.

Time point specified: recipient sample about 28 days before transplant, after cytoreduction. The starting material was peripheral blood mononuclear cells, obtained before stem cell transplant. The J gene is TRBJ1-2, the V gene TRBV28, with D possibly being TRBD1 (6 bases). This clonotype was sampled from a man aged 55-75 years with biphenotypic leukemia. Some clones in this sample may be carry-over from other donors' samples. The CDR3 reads CASYEGGAVYGYTF. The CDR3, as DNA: TGTGCCAGCTACGAGGGGGGCGCGGTCTATGGCTACACCTTC.